This TCR beta chain emerged from a study of blood T cell repertoires in COVID-19. Turning to the study itself: Sites in the United States, Italy and Spain provided acute and convalescent COVID-19 samples. PBMCs, B-cell-depleted T cells, or T cells provided the cDNA or gDNA that made up the material.

Original handling: The authors estimated nucleated cell counts from reference gene primer amplification. Profiling relied on immunoSEQ multiplex PCR, and the TCRdb table lists in-frame clones only, not all of them. D and trimming were read from the DNA, whereas the V and J calls and clone size are those reported in that table. Of fewer than 80,000 clones listed, about 80% are singletons. The Seattle site enrolled patients during active infection and followed them longitudinally. The TCR comes from a man in his fifties or sixties with COVID-19, enrolled during active disease. Sequencing was done on a sample of peripheral blood.

The CDR3 loop is CASSRMSVSYEQYF. CDR3 nucleotide sequence: TGTGCCAGCAGCCGCATGTCAGTTTCCTACGAGCAGTACTTC. This sequence joins TRBV3-1 (or the pseudogene TRBV3-2) and TRBJ2-7; D is unclear. The CDR3 spans 14 residues. Trimming removed 4 bases from V and 1 base from J, with 11 bases in between. Per germline, CDR1 LGHDT and CDR2 YNNKEL (reference sequence).